This T cell receptor (beta chain) originates from a study of blood T cell repertoires in COVID-19. Study at large: COVID-19 samples collected from the United States, Italy and Spain covered acute and convalescent phases. The cDNA or gDNA used as material had been derived from T cells, B-cell-depleted T cells, or PBMCs.

Profiling relied on immunoSEQ multiplex PCR, and the TCRdb table lists in-frame clones only, not all of them. Here the sample spans roughly 380,000 clones, about nine tenths being singletons. This clone was counted once. The germline V gene has CDR1 SGHRS and CDR2 YFSETQ. Trimming removed 1 base from V and 0 bases from J, with 17 bases in between. CDR3 length: 18 amino acids. Sequenced input: peripheral blood. The chain carries TRBV5-1 and TRBJ2-1; D is possibly TRBD2 (7 bases). The TCR was taken from a woman aged 55-75 years with COVID-19, enrolled during active disease. CDR3 nucleotide sequence: TGCGCCAGCAGCTTGATTCTGGGCGGGGGCCTCTCCTACAATGAGCAGTTCTTC. Translating gives CASSLILGGGLSYNEQFF.